A selection of T cell receptor beta chains follows, all from one sample in a study of spatial heterogeneity in lung cancer. Each CDR3 protein gets one entry after TCRdb re-called the 5' RACE reads with MiXCR. The data hold some 300 distinct CDR3 sequences, with around a quarter observed a single time. The sample here was lung tumor tissue, taken at surgery. The receptors were sampled from a male donor with early-stage non-small cell lung cancer. Each CDR3 is given with its conserved first and last residue. The order of the fields is clone size, J gene, V gene, D gene, CDR3 protein, CDR3 DNA. A D gene is named only where the DNA matches it firmly. Clone sizes are given selectively: once, few, many, or a class where the clone is expanded.

large	TRBJ1-1	TRBV5-1	TRBD1	CASSMTGFTEAFF	TGCGCCAGTTCGATGACAGGGTTCACTGAAGCTTTCTTT
large	TRBJ2-2	TRBV28	TRBD2	CASRNELAGGTGELFF	TGTGCCAGCAGGAACGAGCTAGCGGGAGGGACCGGGGAGCTGTTTTTT
.	TRBJ2-5	TRBV5-6	TRBD2	CASSFSSGASTWETQYF	TGTGCCAGCAGCTTTAGCAGCGGGGCAAGCACGTGGGAGACCCAGTACTTC
large	TRBJ2-7	TRBV30	TRBD2	CAWSVVAGNYEQYF	TGTGCCTGGAGTGTCGTAGCGGGTAACTACGAGCAGTACTTC
hyperexpanded	TRBJ2-1	TRBV29-1	TRBD2	CSVTSGAYNEQFF	TGCAGCGTTACTAGCGGAGCCTACAATGAGCAGTTCTTC
few	TRBJ2-4	TRBV11-2	.	CASSVGKNIQYF	TGTGCCAGCAGCGTTGGCAAAAACATTCAGTACTTC
.	TRBJ1-1	TRBV29-1	.	CSAEMNTEAFF	TGCAGCGCTGAGATGAACACTGAAGCTTTCTTT
large	TRBJ2-1	TRBV7-9	.	CASSALETPRPNEQFF	TGTGCCAGCAGCGCATTGGAGACACCAAGGCCGAATGAGCAGTTCTTC
large	TRBJ2-5	TRBV3-1	.	CASSPPGVQTQYF	TGTGCCAGCAGCCCCCCAGGGGTCCAGACCCAGTACTTC
few	TRBJ1-2	TRBV12-3/TRBV12-4	.	CASSLGQGRNGYTF	TGTGCCAGCAGCCTCGGGCAGGGAAGAAATGGCTACACCTTC
large	TRBJ2-7	TRBV6-5	TRBD1	CASSAGQGIISEQYF	TGTGCCAGCAGTGCGGGACAGGGGATTATAAGCGAGCAGTACTTC
.	TRBJ1-3	TRBV7-2	.	CASGQTGNTIYF	TGTGCCAGCGGACAAACTGGAAACACCATATATTTT
large	TRBJ1-5	TRBV6-1	TRBD1	CASSEVAGGIQPQHF	TGTGCCAGCAGTGAAGTCGCAGGGGGAATTCAGCCCCAGCATTTT
.	TRBJ2-5	TRBV7-2	TRBD2	CASTQAGGGTQYF	TGTGCCAGCACCCAAGCGGGAGGTGGGACCCAGTACTTC
few	TRBJ2-2	TRBV6-5	.	CASSYKGGGELFF	TGTGCCAGCAGTTACAAAGGGGGCGGGGAGCTGTTTTTT
few	TRBJ2-5	TRBV20-1	.	CSARKDGGETQYF	TGCAGTGCTAGAAAAGATGGGGGAGAGACCCAGTACTTC
large	TRBJ2-2	TRBV7-2	.	CASTPDAGLTGELFF	TGTGCCAGCACCCCGGACGCCGGACTTACCGGGGAGCTGTTTTTT
medium-sized	TRBJ2-6	TRBV4-2	.	CASSQATQGSGANVLTF	TGTGCCAGCAGCCAAGCCACCCAGGGGTCTGGGGCCAACGTCCTGACTTTC
large	TRBJ2-7	TRBV7-8	.	CASSGAAGRGGPGLYEQYF	TGTGCCAGCAGCGGCGCCGCAGGCAGGGGGGGCCCCGGCTTATACGAGCAGTACTTC
once	TRBJ1-1	TRBV6-5	.	CASSYETGSIAFF	TGTGCCAGCAGTTATGAGACAGGCTCTATAGCTTTCTTT
large	TRBJ2-7	TRBV6-5	.	CDSSYSKGSEQYF	TGTGACAGCAGTTACTCGAAGGGGTCCGAGCAGTACTTC
.	TRBJ2-5	TRBV7-2	TRBD1	CASSFRGQGWETQYF	TGTGCCAGCAGCTTCCGAGGACAGGGATGGGAGACCCAGTACTTC
.	TRBJ2-3	TRBV13	.	CASIDRLRVVRTDTQYF	TGTGCCAGCATCGATCGCCTGAGGGTCGTCCGCACAGATACGCAGTATTTT
medium-sized	TRBJ2-1	TRBV9	.	CASSVDRVPREVFF	TGTGCCAGCAGCGTAGATAGAGTCCCAAGAGAAGTTTTCTTC
.	TRBJ2-7	TRBV11-2	.	CASSLVRWGSVQYF	TGTGCCAGCAGCTTGGTTCGGTGGGGTTCGGTGCAGTACTTC
.	TRBJ2-6	TRBV28	.	CASSATYSGANVLTF	TGTGCCAGCAGCGCTACCTACTCTGGGGCCAACGTCCTGACTTTC
.	TRBJ2-2	TRBV28	.	CASFSTRNTFTGELFF	TGTGCCAGCTTCTCGACCCGGAACACCTTCACCGGGGAGCTGTTTTTT
once	TRBJ2-7	TRBV12-3/TRBV12-4	TRBD1	CASSADRVFSYEQYF	TGTGCCAGCAGTGCCGACAGGGTATTCTCCTATGAGCAGTACTTC
hyperexpanded	TRBJ2-7	TRBV7-2	.	CASSLDPGFGEQYF	TGTGCCAGCAGCTTAGATCCAGGGTTTGGCGAGCAGTACTTC
few	TRBJ2-1	TRBV28	.	CASSFPTGTDNNEQFF	TGTGCCAGCAGTTTCCCGACCGGGACGGATAACAATGAGCAGTTCTTC
large	TRBJ2-7	TRBV28	.	CASSFPKAPYEQYF	TGTGCCAGCAGTTTCCCTAAGGCCCCCTACGAGCAGTACTTC
.	TRBJ1-5	TRBV12-3/TRBV12-4	.	CASSWENQPQHF	TGTGCCAGCAGTTGGGAGAATCAGCCCCAGCATTTT
large	TRBJ1-2	TRBV27	TRBD1	CASSPGGQTYGYTF	TGTGCCAGCAGTCCAGGGGGACAGACCTATGGCTACACCTTC
few	TRBJ2-3	TRBV18	TRBD1	CASSRMTGIRTDTQYF	TGTGCCAGCTCTCGCATGACAGGGATTCGCACAGATACGCAGTATTTT
few	TRBJ2-7	TRBV20-1	TRBD1	CSAWRDRAYEQYF	TGCAGTGCTTGGAGGGACAGGGCATACGAGCAGTACTTC
.	TRBJ1-6	TRBV28	.	CASSSGQYNSPLHF	TGTGCCAGCAGTTCGGGACAATATAATTCACCCCTCCACTTT
large	TRBJ2-5	TRBV11-2	.	CASSPMRSETQYF	TGTGCCAGCAGCCCAATGCGGTCAGAGACCCAGTACTTC
.	TRBJ2-1	TRBV6-1	TRBD1	CASRRTGTGSYNEQFF	TGTGCCAGCAGGAGAACCGGGACAGGGAGCTACAATGAGCAGTTCTTC
.	TRBJ1-6	TRBV20-1	.	CSARDDGSSPLHF	TGCAGTGCCCGGGACGACGGGAGTTCACCCCTCCACTTT
medium-sized	TRBJ2-1	TRBV4-3	TRBD2	CASSQGRIAGGYNEQFF	TGCGCCAGCAGCCAAGGTCGTATAGCGGGGGGGTACAATGAGCAGTTCTTC
.	TRBJ2-1	TRBV20-1	TRBD2	CSARASGSNEQFF	TGCAGTGCTAGGGCTAGCGGGAGCAATGAGCAGTTCTTC
.	TRBJ2-5	TRBV5-5	.	CASSGDSWYQETQYF	TGTGCCAGCAGCGGGGACTCCTGGTACCAAGAGACCCAGTACTTC
few	TRBJ1-1	TRBV24-1	.	CATSTSTNTEAFF	TGTGCCACCAGCACTAGCACGAACACTGAAGCTTTCTTT
.	TRBJ2-1	TRBV6-1	TRBD2	CASSEQAGRGDNEQFF	TGTGCCAGCAGTGAGCAGGCAGGGAGGGGAGACAATGAGCAGTTCTTC
large	TRBJ2-1	TRBV5-1	TRBD2	CASSLAASGSSEQFF	TGCGCCAGCAGCTTGGCCGCTAGCGGGAGTTCTGAGCAGTTCTTC
.	TRBJ1-6	TRBV7-2	.	CASSRAEDLHF	TGTGCCAGCAGCCGGGCGGAGGACCTCCACTTT
large	TRBJ1-4	TRBV25-1	.	CASSPMVGTNEKLFF	TGTGCCAGCAGTCCCATGGTGGGAACTAATGAAAAACTGTTTTTT
.	TRBJ2-1	TRBV7-8	.	CASSTGTPANEQFF	TGTGCCAGCAGCACCGGGACCCCTGCCAATGAGCAGTTCTTC
.	TRBJ2-5	TRBV20-1	TRBD2	CSAPRGGLRETQYF	TGCAGTGCTCCCCGGGGGGGCCTCCGGGAGACCCAGTACTTC
.	TRBJ1-1	TRBV5-1	.	CASSLEQDTEAFF	TGCGCCAGCAGCTTGGAACAGGACACTGAAGCTTTCTTT